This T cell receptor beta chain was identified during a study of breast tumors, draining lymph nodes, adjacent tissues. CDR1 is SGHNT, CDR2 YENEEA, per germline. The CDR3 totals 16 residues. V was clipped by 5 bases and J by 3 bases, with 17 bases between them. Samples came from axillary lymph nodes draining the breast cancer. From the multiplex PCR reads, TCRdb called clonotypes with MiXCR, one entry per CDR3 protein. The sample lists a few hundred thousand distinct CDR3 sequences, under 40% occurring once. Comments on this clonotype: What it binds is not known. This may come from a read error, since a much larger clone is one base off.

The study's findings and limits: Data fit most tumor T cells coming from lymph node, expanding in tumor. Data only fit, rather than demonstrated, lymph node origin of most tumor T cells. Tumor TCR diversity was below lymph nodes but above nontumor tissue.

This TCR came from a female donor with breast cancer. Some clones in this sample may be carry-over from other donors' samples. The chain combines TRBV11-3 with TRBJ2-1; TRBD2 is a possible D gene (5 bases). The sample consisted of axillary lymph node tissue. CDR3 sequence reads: CASSPGGSVFYNEQFF. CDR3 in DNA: TGTGCCAGCAGCCCCGGCGGGTCGGTCTTCTACAATGAGCAGTTCTTC.